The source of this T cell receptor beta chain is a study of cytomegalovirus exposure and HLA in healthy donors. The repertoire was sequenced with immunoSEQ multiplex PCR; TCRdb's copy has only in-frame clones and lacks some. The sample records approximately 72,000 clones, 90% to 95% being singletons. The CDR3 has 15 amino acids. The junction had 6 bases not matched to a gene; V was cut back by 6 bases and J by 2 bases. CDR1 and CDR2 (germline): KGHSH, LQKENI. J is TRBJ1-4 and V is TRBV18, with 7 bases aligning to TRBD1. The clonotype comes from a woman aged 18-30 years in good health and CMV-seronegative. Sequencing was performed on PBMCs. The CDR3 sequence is CASSSRTGTNEKLFF. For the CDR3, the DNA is TGTGCCAGCTCGTCCCGGACAGGTACTAATGAAAAACTGTTTTTT.